The 24 T cell receptor beta chains in this list originate from one sample, sequenced in a study of OX40 agonist ivuxolimab in advanced cancers. Generated by immunoSEQ multiplex PCR, the TCRdb table keeps only in-frame clones and is missing some. Here the sample spans 80,000 to 90,000 clones, under 90% being singletons. The material was CD4+ or CD8+ T cells sorted from blood, obtained in a trial of the OX40 agonist ivuxolimab. The receptors were sampled from an adult with an advanced solid tumor such as melanoma, head and neck, liver or kidney cancer.

The rearrangement joins TRBV5-6 to TRBJ1-1, with TRBD1 matching over 9 bases. Unmatched junction bases numbered 2, after V lost 4 bases and J lost 1 base. CDR1 is SGHDT, CDR2 YYEEEE, per germline. The CDR3 spans 14 residues. For the CDR3, the DNA is TGTGCCAGCAGCGGGGACAGGGCGAACACTGAAGCTTTCTTT. Its protein is CASSGDRANTEAFF.

V and J are TRBV5-5 and TRBJ2-7; 10 bases align to TRBD1. The CDR3 runs 14 residues. V lost 0 bases, J lost 4 bases, and 1 base stayed unmatched. Germline V lookup: CDR1 SGHKS, CDR2 YYEKEE (reference sequence). In DNA form, the CDR3 reads TGTGCCAGCAGCTTGGGACAGGGGGCTTACGAGCAGTACTTC. Residues: CASSLGQGAYEQYF.

The DNA for the CDR3 is TGTGCCAGCAGTGCCCAGGGTACCGCAACTAATGAAAAACTGTTTTTT. Its protein is CASSAQGTATNEKLFF. This chain uses TRBV9 with TRBJ1-4, with TRBD1 as a possible D gene (5 bases). Trimming took off 5 bases at V and 0 bases at J, with 14 bases between the two ends. Germline V CDR1 and CDR2: SGDLS, YYNGEE. This CDR3 contains 16 residues.

The rearrangement uses TRBV6-4 and TRBJ1-2; weak D call: TRBD1 (6 bases). Germline-derived CDR1 and CDR2 are MRHNA and SNTAGT. V was cut by 3 bases and J by 4 bases, with 18 bases left in between. CDR3 length equals 16 residues. In DNA form, the CDR3 reads TGTGCCAGCAGTGAACGAAGAGGGGGAGGGGTCTATGGCTACACCTTC. Translation gives CASSERRGGGVYGYTF.

The chain links TRBV5-4 to TRBJ2-3; D uncertain. The V and J ends lost 2 bases and 6 bases respectively, with 4 bases between them. The germline V gene encodes CDR1 SGHNT and CDR2 YYREEE (reference sequence). This CDR3 has 11 residues. Here the CDR3 reads CASSFLDTQYF. CDR3 nucleotides: TGTGCCAGCAGCTTTTTGGATACGCAGTATTTT.

The chain couples TRBV5-1 to TRBJ1-1; a weak D match, TRBD1 (5 bases). V was shortened by 0 bases and J by 6 bases, with 9 bases between the two germline ends. From germline, CDR1 is SGHRS and CDR2 YFSETQ. The CDR3 extends over 13 amino acids. The CDR3 region has the DNA TGCGCCAGCAGCTTGGCCCAAGGGGCTGAAGCTTTCTTT. It translates to CASSLAQGAEAFF.

V gene TRBV11-1 combines with J gene TRBJ1-1; no definite D call. The CDR3 is made up of 14 amino acids. V gave up 3 bases and J gave up 5 bases, with 13 bases separating them. CDR1 and CDR2 (germline): SGHAT, FQDESV (reference sequence). CDR3 sequence reads: CASSFSEGGTEAFF. CDR3 sequence (DNA): TGTGCCAGCAGCTTCTCCGAGGGAGGGACTGAAGCTTTCTTT.

This clone was counted once. This chain connects TRBV27 to TRBJ2-2; TRBD1 matches 7 bases. The CDR3 is made up of 14 amino acids. Trimming took 7 bases from V and 1 from J; bases not matched to a gene: 3. From germline, CDR1 is MNHEY and CDR2 SMNVEV (reference sequence). This chain's CDR3 is CASKQGMNTGELFF. The DNA for the CDR3 is TGTGCCAGCAAACAGGGGATGAACACCGGGGAGCTGTTTTTT.

The V and J genes are TRBV1 and TRBJ1-5; TRBD1 is the table's D call, not checked against the DNA. TRBV1 is recorded as a pseudogene. This CDR3 is 16 amino acids long. The CDR3, as DNA: TGCACCAGCACCCCCGCTGACATTAAGCCCCCTCAGCCCCAGCATTTT. Translation gives CTSTPADIKPPQPQHF.

The chain joins TRBV10-3 to TRBJ2-5, with 10 bases lining up with TRBD2. The length of the CDR3 is 16 residues. Germline CDR1 and CDR2: ENHRY and SYGVKD. After removal of 3 bases from V and 2 bases from J, the junction contained 6 bases not matched to a gene. The CDR3: CAISDSTSGAQETQYF. In DNA form, the CDR3 reads TGTGCCATCAGTGACTCTACTAGCGGGGCTCAAGAGACCCAGTACTTC.

At least ten counts were recorded for this clone. The chain links TRBV6-1 to TRBJ1-6; 7 nucleotides agree with TRBD1. The CDR3 runs 13 residues. Trimming removed 7 bases from V and 7 bases from J; junction bases left unmatched: 4. The germline CDR1 and CDR2 sequences are MNHNS and SASEGT. The CDR3 DNA sequence: TGTGCCAGCACCGGGACAGTGAATTCACCCCTCCACTTT. Amino acid sequence: CASTGTVNSPLHF.

The chain recombines TRBV7-2 with TRBJ1-1; no firm D call. The CDR3 totals 15 residues. Looked up from germline, CDR1 is SGHTA and CDR2 is FQGNSA. The germline V and J ends were trimmed by 5 bases and 1 base, with 14 bases remaining between them. The CDR3: CASSLGRPGNTEAFF. The CDR3, as DNA: TGTGCCAGCAGCCTAGGTCGGCCCGGGAACACTGAAGCTTTCTTT. The full variable domain, in which reference TRBV7-2 and TRBJ1-1 provide the parts outside the CDR3, is GAGVSQSPSNKVTEKGKDVELRCDPISGHTALYWYRQSLGQGLEFLIYFQGNSAPDKSGLPSDRFSAERTGGSVSTLTIQRTQQEDSAVYLCASSLGRPGNTEAFFGQGTRLTVV.

The genes are TRBV11-2 and TRBJ2-3, with a possible D match to TRBD1 (5 bases). Germline CDR1 reads SGHAT; CDR2 reads FQNNGV. CDR3 length: 15 residues. V gave up 3 bases and J gave up 2 bases, with 12 bases separating them. This CDR3 reads CASSLGTGITDTQYF. The CDR3 DNA follows: TGTGCCAGCAGCTTGGGTACAGGAATCACAGATACGCAGTATTTT.

This clone was recorded once. V and J are TRBV2 and TRBJ1-2, with D perhaps TRBD1 (5 bases). There are 13 residues in the CDR3. The germline V gene encodes CDR1 SNHLY and CDR2 FYNNEI. Trimming cost V 8 bases and J 8 bases, with 18 bases left between them. CDR3 coding DNA: TGTGCCAGCTCGAGGGGCGAGGGTTTGGGCTACACCTTC. Translating it yields CASSRGEGLGYTF.

V usage is TRBV10-3 and J usage is TRBJ1-2; D is ambiguous. With 0 bases removed from V and 2 bases from J, the gap between germline ends came to 7 bases. The CDR3 length is 14 residues. Germline V gives CDR1 ENHRY, CDR2 SYGVKD. CDR3 sequence: CAISESKQNYGYTF. The CDR3 bases are TGTGCCATCAGTGAGTCGAAACAGAACTATGGCTACACCTTC.

V gene TRBV27 combines with J gene TRBJ2-1; D unclear. The CDR3 loop spans 16 amino acids. The V gene's germline CDR1 is MNHEY and CDR2 SMNVEV (reference sequence). Between the trimmed V and J ends, which lost 3 bases and 0 bases, there was a span of 12 bases. The CDR3 DNA reads as TGTGCCAGCAGTTTGGAACCTCAGAGCTCCTACAATGAGCAGTTCTTC. As protein: CASSLEPQSSYNEQFF.

V and J are TRBV4-2 and TRBJ1-4; D is perhaps TRBD1 (5 bases). CDR1 is LGHNA, CDR2 YNFKEQ, per germline. There are 15 residues in the CDR3. Trimming took off 1 base at V and 6 bases at J, with 12 bases between the two ends. CDR3 coding DNA: TGTGCCAGCAGCCAAGTCCGGGGCTCACATGAAAAACTGTTTTTT. This sequence encodes CASSQVRGSHEKLFF.

The chain has TRBV5-4 and TRBJ1-2; D is ambiguous. This CDR3 region has 14 residues. Germline V gives CDR1 SGHNT, CDR2 YYREEE (reference sequence). V was cut by 2 bases and J by 1 base, with 9 bases left in between. The CDR3, as DNA: TGTGCCAGCAGCTTCTTCGGGTTTAACTATGGCTACACCTTC. Translation gives CASSFFGFNYGYTF.

This sequence joins TRBV5-4 and TRBJ2-1; TRBD2 is a possible D gene (5 bases). Germline-derived CDR1 and CDR2 are SGHNT and YYREEE (reference sequence). This CDR3 has 15 residues. Trimming removed 0 bases from V and 8 bases from J, with 15 bases in between. CDR3 loop: CASSLVGADRHEQFF. CDR3 in DNA: TGTGCCAGCAGCTTGGTCGGAGCGGACCGCCATGAGCAGTTCTTC.

This sequence joins TRBV19 and TRBJ2-2; 8 positions agree with TRBD1. V shed 5 bases, J shed 3 bases, and the junction held 8 bases outside the gene matches. The CDR3 is 16 residues long. Germline lookup yields CDR1 LNHDA and CDR2 SQIVND (reference sequence). The CDR3 region is CASSRNRGWDTGELFF. The CDR3 bases are TGTGCCAGTAGTCGGAACAGGGGGTGGGACACCGGGGAGCTGTTTTTT.

The rearrangement links TRBV4-3 to TRBJ1-3, with TRBD1 matching 8 bases. J gave up 1 base and V 3 bases, and 2 bases lay outside the gene matches. This CDR3 region has 15 residues. CDR1 and CDR2 from the germline V gene are LGHNA and YSLEER. CDR3 sequence: CASSQRTGSGNTIYF. Written as DNA, the CDR3 is TGCGCCAGCAGCCAGAGGACAGGGTCTGGAAACACCATATATTTT.

The chain couples TRBV28 to TRBJ2-5; a possible D gene is TRBD2 (6 bases). Trimming took 7 bases from V and 4 from J, leaving 16 bases between them. The CDR3 is 14 residues long. Germline CDR1 is MDHEN and CDR2 is SYDVKM. In DNA form, the CDR3 reads TGTGCCAGCATGGGTGGGGGGTGGACAGAGACCCAGTACTTC. Translation: CASMGGGWTETQYF.

About this clone itself: Distinct nucleotide sequences in the sample also encode this CDR3. The chain carries TRBV6-1 and TRBJ1-4, with D possibly matching TRBD1 (5 bases). The V and J ends lost 4 bases and 6 bases respectively, with 18 bases between them. The CDR3 is 16 amino acids. Per the germline V gene, CDR1 is MNHNS and CDR2 is SASEGT. The CDR3 reads CASSAPSGTGDEKLFF. CDR3 nucleotides: TGTGCCAGCAGTGCTCCATCCGGGACCGGCGATGAAAAACTGTTTTTT.

The CDR3: CASSPLGSSRGNEQFF. The CDR3 DNA is TGTGCCAGCAGCCCCCTGGGAAGCTCTAGAGGGAATGAGCAGTTCTTC. The gene calls are TRBV4-2 and TRBJ2-1; a possible D gene is TRBD2 (5 bases). Germline values: CDR1 LGHNA, CDR2 YNFKEQ. Trimming took 4 bases from V and 7 from J, leaving 20 bases between them. This CDR3 contains 16 residues.